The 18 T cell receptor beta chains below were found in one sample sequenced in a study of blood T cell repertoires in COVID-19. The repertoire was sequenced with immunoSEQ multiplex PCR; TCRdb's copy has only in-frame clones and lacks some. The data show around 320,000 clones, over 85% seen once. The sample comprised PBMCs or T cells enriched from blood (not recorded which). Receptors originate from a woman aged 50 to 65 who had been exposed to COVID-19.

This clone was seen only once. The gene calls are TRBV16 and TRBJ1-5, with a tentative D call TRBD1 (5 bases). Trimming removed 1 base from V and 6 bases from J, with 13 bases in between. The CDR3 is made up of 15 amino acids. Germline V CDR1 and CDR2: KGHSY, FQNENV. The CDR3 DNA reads TGTGCCAGCAGCCAATTACCGGACGGGGGTCAGCCCCAGCATTTT. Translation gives CASSQLPDGGQPQHF.

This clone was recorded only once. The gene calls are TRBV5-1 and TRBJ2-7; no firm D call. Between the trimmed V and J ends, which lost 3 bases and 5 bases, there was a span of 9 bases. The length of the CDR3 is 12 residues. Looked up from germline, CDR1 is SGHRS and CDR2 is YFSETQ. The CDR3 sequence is CASSSRGDEQYF. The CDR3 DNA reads TGCGCCAGCAGCTCCCGAGGTGACGAGCAGTACTTC.

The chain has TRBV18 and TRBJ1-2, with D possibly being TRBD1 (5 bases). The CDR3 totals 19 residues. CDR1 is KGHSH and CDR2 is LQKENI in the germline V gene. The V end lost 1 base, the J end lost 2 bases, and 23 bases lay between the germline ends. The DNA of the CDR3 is TGTGCCAGCTCACCACTTCCGGAGACGGGGGTCGGCGAGAACTATGGCTACACCTTC. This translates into CASSPLPETGVGENYGYTF. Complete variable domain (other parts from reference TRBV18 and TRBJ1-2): NAGVMQNPRHLVRRRGQEARLRCSPMKGHSHVYWYRQLPEEGLKFMVYLQKENIIDESGMPKERFSAEFPKEGPSILRIQQVVRGDSAAYFCASSPLPETGVGENYGYTFGSGTRLTVV.

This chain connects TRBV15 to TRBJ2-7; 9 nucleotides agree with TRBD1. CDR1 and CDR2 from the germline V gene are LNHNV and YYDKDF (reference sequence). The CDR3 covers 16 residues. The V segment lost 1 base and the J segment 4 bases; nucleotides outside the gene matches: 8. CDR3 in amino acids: CATSRGVGQGLYEQYF. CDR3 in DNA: TGTGCCACCAGCAGAGGCGTGGGACAGGGCCTGTACGAGCAGTACTTC.

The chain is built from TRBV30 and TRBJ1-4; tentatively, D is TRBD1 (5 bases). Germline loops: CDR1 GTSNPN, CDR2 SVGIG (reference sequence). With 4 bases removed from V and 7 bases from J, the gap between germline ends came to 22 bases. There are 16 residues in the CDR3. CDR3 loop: CAWKRGGGLGGEKLFF. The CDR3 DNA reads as TGTGCCTGGAAGCGGGGTGGAGGGCTGGGGGGTGAAAAACTGTTTTTT.

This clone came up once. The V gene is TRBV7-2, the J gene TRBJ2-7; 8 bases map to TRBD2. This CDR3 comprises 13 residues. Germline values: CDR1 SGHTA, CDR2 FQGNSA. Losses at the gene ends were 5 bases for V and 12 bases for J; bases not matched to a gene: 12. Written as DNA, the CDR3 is TGTGCCAGCAGCCCTACCCGGGGTAGCGGGGTGTACTTC. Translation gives CASSPTRGSGVYF.

The CDR3 sequence: CASSQDGLARTYEQYF. The CDR3 bases are TGTGCCAGCAGCCAAGATGGTCTAGCGAGGACCTACGAGCAGTACTTC. The chain joins TRBV4-2 to TRBJ2-7; a possible D gene is TRBD2 (6 bases). Trimming removed 0 bases from V and 2 bases from J, with 14 bases in between. Germline V gene lookup returns CDR1 LGHNA and CDR2 YNFKEQ. The CDR3 has 16 amino acids.

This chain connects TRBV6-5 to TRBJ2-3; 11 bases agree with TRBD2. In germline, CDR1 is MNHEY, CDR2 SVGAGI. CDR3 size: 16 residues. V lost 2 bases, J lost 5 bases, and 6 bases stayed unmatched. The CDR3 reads CASSYRLAGFGDTQYF. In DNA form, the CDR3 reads TGTGCCAGCAGTTACCGACTAGCGGGGTTTGGAGATACGCAGTATTTT.

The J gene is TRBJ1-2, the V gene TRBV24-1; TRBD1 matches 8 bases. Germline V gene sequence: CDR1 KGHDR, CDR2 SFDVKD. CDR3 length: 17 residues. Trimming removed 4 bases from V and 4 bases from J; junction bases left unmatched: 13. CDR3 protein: CATSDQGQGGPLYGYTF. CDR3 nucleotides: TGTGCCACCAGTGACCAAGGACAGGGTGGCCCCCTCTATGGCTACACCTTC.

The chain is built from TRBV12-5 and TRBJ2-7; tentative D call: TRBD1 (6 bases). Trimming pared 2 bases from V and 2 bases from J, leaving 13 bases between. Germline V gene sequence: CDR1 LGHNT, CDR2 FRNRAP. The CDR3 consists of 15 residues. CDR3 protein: CASGLFPDRTYEQYF. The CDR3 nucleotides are TGTGCTAGTGGTTTGTTCCCGGACAGAACCTACGAGCAGTACTTC.

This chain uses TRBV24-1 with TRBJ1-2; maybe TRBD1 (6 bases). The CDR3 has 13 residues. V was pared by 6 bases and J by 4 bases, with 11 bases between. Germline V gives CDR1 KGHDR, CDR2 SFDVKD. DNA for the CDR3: TGTGCCACCAGTACAGGGCCGGGCTATGGCTACACCTTC. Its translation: CATSTGPGYGYTF.

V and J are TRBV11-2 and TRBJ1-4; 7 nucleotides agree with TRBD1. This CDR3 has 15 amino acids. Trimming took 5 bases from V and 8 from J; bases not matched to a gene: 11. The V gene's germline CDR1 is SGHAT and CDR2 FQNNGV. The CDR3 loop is CASSPRAGGREKLFF. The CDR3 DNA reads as TGTGCCAGCAGCCCCCGCGCAGGGGGGCGAGAAAAACTGTTTTTT.

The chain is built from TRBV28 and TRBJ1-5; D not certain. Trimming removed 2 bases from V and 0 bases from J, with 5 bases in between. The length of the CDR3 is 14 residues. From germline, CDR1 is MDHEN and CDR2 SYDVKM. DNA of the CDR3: TGTGCCAGCAGTTTACAAAATAGCAATCAGCCCCAGCATTTT. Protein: CASSLQNSNQPQHF.

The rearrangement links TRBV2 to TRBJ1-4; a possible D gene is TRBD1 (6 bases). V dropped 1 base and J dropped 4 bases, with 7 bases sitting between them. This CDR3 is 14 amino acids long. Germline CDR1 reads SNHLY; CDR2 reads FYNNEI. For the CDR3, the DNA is TGTGCCAGCAGTGAAGGCAGGGGTAATGAAAAACTGTTTTTT. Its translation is CASSEGRGNEKLFF. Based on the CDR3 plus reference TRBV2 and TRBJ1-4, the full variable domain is EPEVTQTPSHQVTQMGQEVILRCVPISNHLYFYWYRQILGQKVEFLVSFYNNEISEKSEIFDDQFSVERPDGSNFTLKIRSTKLEDSAMYFCASSEGRGNEKLFFGSGTQLSVL.

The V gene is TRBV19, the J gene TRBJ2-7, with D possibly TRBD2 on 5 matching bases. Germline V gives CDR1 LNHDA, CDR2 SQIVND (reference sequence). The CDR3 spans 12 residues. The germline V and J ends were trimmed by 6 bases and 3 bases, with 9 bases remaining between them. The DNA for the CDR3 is TGTGCCAGTAGCCCGGGGTTCTACGAGCAGTACTTC. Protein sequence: CASSPGFYEQYF.

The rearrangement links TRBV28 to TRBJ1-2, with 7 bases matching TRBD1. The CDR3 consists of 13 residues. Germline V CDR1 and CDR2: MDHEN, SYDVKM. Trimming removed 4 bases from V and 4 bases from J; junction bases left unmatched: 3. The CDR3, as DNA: TGTGCCAGCAGTTCGGGGGACAGCTATGGCTACACCTTC. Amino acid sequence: CASSSGDSYGYTF.

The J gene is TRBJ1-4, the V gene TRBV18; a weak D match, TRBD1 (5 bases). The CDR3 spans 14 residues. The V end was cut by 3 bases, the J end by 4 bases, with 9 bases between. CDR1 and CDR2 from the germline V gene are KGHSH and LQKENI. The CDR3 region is CASSPKQDNEKLFF. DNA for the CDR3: TGTGCCAGCTCACCGAAACAGGATAATGAAAAACTGTTTTTT.

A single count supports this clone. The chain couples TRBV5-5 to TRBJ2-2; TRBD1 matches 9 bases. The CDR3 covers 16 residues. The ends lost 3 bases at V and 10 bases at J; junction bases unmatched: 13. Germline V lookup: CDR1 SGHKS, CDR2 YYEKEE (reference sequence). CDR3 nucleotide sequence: TGTGCCAGCAGCTCGACCGGGACAGGGAACTTCGAGGAGCTGTTTTTT. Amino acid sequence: CASSSTGTGNFEELFF.